This record concerns one T cell receptor (beta chain) sequence. Sequencing used immunoSEQ multiplex PCR; TCRdb keeps in-frame clones, though not all of them. Among around 300,000 clones listed, 88% were seen once. This specimen belongs to a study of blood T cell repertoires in COVID-19. Overall study context: T cells, B-cell-depleted T cells, or PBMCs supplied cDNA or gDNA.

V lost 4 bases and J lost 7; bases outside the gene matches: 8. Germline CDR1 reads SGDLS; CDR2 reads YYNGEE. There are 15 residues in the CDR3. Input material: PBMCs or T cells enriched from blood (not recorded which). V and J are TRBV9 and TRBJ1-4; 9 nucleotides line up with TRBD1. The source of this sequence is a woman in her fifties or sixties in a cohort exposed to, infected with or recovered from COVID-19 (not recorded which). The CDR3 sequence is CASSPPGQGFEKLFF. The CDR3 DNA reads as TGTGCCAGCAGCCCTCCGGGACAGGGCTTTGAAAAACTGTTTTTT.